The source of this T cell receptor (beta chain) is a study of T cell responses to AZD1222 COVID-19 vaccine. Overall study findings and caveats: Among vaccine-associated CD4 TCRs, coverage spanned spike, with dominance at 160-218 and 743-854. Most donors were white British and more were female, and clonal diversity was possibly underestimated. Increased Spike-specific TCR breadth and depth were observed after two AZD1222 doses.

Measured with immunoSEQ multiplex PCR; TCRdb has only the in-frame clones, and not every one. Altogether approximately 180,000 clones are present, roughly 92% being singletons, with the ten largest covering 8% to 13%. In this sample, this clone turned up once. No antigen is known for it. Trimming took off 6 bases at V and 6 bases at J, with 11 bases between the two ends. Germline CDR1 is SNHLY and CDR2 is FYNNEI. CDR3 length: 12 amino acids. This specimen was peripheral blood, taken on day 0 of AZD1222 vaccination. The gene calls are TRBV2 and TRBJ1-2; a weak D match, TRBD1 (6 bases). The origin of this receptor is an adult in good health. CDR3 bases: TGTGCCAGCAGCCCTACAGGGAATGGCTACACCTTC. Amino acid sequence: CASSPTGNGYTF.